Listed here are 17 T cell receptor beta chains from one sample, sequenced in a study of shared clonotypes between healthy human individuals. TCRdb's table, derived via immunoSEQ multiplex PCR, lists solely in-frame clones and lacks some. The sample yields some 2 million clones, less than 95% seen once. The naive CD8 subset, CD45RO-negative cells positively selected for CCR7, excluded terminally differentiated effector memory CD45RA+ cells. The sample consisted of naive CD8+ T cells sorted from blood. Source of these receptors: a man in his late teens or twenties in good health.

The gene calls are TRBV28 and TRBJ2-7; 7 bases map to TRBD2. The CDR3 runs to 16 residues. The V gene end was trimmed by 6 bases and the J gene end by 2 bases; junction bases not matched to a gene: 13. The V gene's germline CDR1 is MDHEN and CDR2 SYDVKM. The CDR3 nucleotides read TGTGCCAGCAGCGGTATCCGGGAGGCTGACGCCTACGAGCAGTACTTC. It yields the protein CASSGIREADAYEQYF.

The rearrangement joins TRBV13 to TRBJ2-1; 12 bases fit TRBD2. V gave up 5 bases and J gave up 2 bases; unmatched junction bases: 7. CDR3 length: 17 residues. The germline V gene has CDR1 PRHDT and CDR2 FYEKMQ (reference sequence). The CDR3 here is CASSQNGLAGPYNEQFF. The DNA for the CDR3 is TGTGCCAGCAGCCAAAACGGACTAGCGGGACCCTACAATGAGCAGTTCTTC.

The J gene is TRBJ2-2, the V gene TRBV28, with TRBD1 matching 8 bases. Per the germline V gene, CDR1 is MDHEN and CDR2 is SYDVKM. CDR3 size: 16 residues. J gave up 3 bases and V 4 bases, and 7 bases lay outside the gene matches. This chain's CDR3 is CASSSRQGPYTGELFF. CDR3 DNA sequence: TGTGCCAGCAGTTCCAGACAGGGGCCTTACACCGGGGAGCTGTTTTTT.

V is TRBV7-9 and J is TRBJ2-1, with D perhaps matching TRBD2 (5 bases). The CDR3 totals 14 residues. Germline V gene sequence: CDR1 SEHNR, CDR2 FQNEAQ (reference sequence). V lost 8 bases, J lost 3 bases, and 14 bases lay in between. The CDR3 region is CASGSGPNYNEQFF. The CDR3 DNA reads as TGTGCCAGCGGGAGCGGACCGAACTACAATGAGCAGTTCTTC.

This chain connects TRBV28 to TRBJ2-2; D uncertain. CDR3 size: 15 residues. CDR1 is MDHEN and CDR2 is SYDVKM in the germline V gene. Trimming cost V 6 bases and J 3 bases, with 14 bases left between them. DNA for the CDR3: TGTGCCAGCAGCCCGCTCGCCCTCTACACCGGGGAGCTGTTTTTT. As protein: CASSPLALYTGELFF. The whole variable domain, remainder taken from reference TRBV28 and TRBJ2-2, is DVKVTQSSRYLVKRTGEKVFLECVQDMDHENMFWYRQDPGLGLRLIYFSYDVKMKEKGDIPEGYSVSREKKERFSLILESASTNQTSMYLCASSPLALYTGELFFGEGSRLTVL.

This chain uses TRBV2 with TRBJ1-5, with a weak D call TRBD1 (6 bases). This CDR3 contains 13 residues. CDR1 SNHLY and CDR2 FYNNEI come from the germline V gene. Trimming removed 8 bases at V and 4 bases at J, with 12 bases between. The CDR3 nucleotides are TGTGCCAGCGGGTCCAGGGGAAATCAGCCCCAGCATTTT. Amino acids: CASGSRGNQPQHF.

The V and J genes are TRBV27 and TRBJ2-1; 10 nucleotides agree with TRBD1. This CDR3 comprises 14 residues. The J segment lost 2 bases and the V segment lost 8 bases, leaving 3 bases of the junction unmatched. The germline V gene has CDR1 MNHEY and CDR2 SMNVEV (reference sequence). The DNA for the CDR3 is TGTGCCAGCGCAGACAGGGGGCCCTACAATGAGCAGTTCTTC. Amino acids: CASADRGPYNEQFF.

The chain is built from TRBV7-9 and TRBJ2-2; TRBD2 matches 13 bases. With 6 bases clipped from V and 6 bases from J, the junction kept 7 bases outside the gene matches. Germline loops: CDR1 SEHNR, CDR2 FQNEAQ (reference sequence). The length of the CDR3 is 16 residues. CDR3 sequence (DNA): TGTGCCAGCAGTCCCACTAGCGGGAGGGCTTCCGGGGAGCTGTTTTTT. Translation gives CASSPTSGRASGELFF.

The chain links TRBV5-1 to TRBJ2-1; 10 bases map to TRBD2. From germline, CDR1 is SGHRS and CDR2 YFSETQ. The trim removed 0 bases at V and 7 bases at J, leaving 7 bases unmatched. CDR3 length equals 16 residues. The CDR3 bases are TGCGCCAGCAGCTTGGAACTAGCGGGGTTTCGGAATGAGCAGTTCTTC. This gives the protein CASSLELAGFRNEQFF.

The chain combines TRBV28 with TRBJ2-5; D tentatively fits TRBD1 or TRBD2 (7 bases each). V was shortened by 3 bases and J by 1 base, with 12 bases between the two germline ends. The germline gives CDR1 MDHEN, CDR2 SYDVKM. The CDR3 is 15 amino acids. The CDR3: CASSFDREGQETQYF. CDR3 coding DNA: TGTGCCAGCAGTTTCGACAGGGAGGGCCAAGAGACCCAGTACTTC.

The rearrangement joins TRBV7-9 to TRBJ2-1; TRBD2 is a possible D gene (6 bases). CDR1 and CDR2 (germline): SEHNR, FQNEAQ (reference sequence). Trimming shortened V by 4 bases and J by 4 bases, and 11 bases separated the two germline ends. This CDR3 contains 14 residues. For the CDR3, the DNA is TGTGCCAGCAGCTCCCGGGAGAGTTACAATGAGCAGTTCTTC. Translated, it gives CASSSRESYNEQFF.

The chain is built from TRBV11-2 and TRBJ2-7; D may be TRBD1 (6 bases). The CDR3 extends over 15 amino acids. The V and J ends lost 5 bases and 3 bases respectively, with 17 bases between them. CDR1 and CDR2 (germline): SGHAT, FQNNGV. The CDR3 nucleotides are TGTGCCAGCAGCCAGGTTACAGGGACCATCTACGAGCAGTACTTC. Its protein is CASSQVTGTIYEQYF.

The CDR3 DNA reads as TGTGCCAGCACCCCAACCGGGACAGGGGTCGCCGAGCAGTACTTC. Translating it yields CASTPTGTGVAEQYF. The chain couples TRBV13 to TRBJ2-7; TRBD1 matches 10 bases. V was clipped by 7 bases and J by 6 bases; unmatched bases: 12. This CDR3 has 15 residues. CDR1 is PRHDT, CDR2 FYEKMQ, per germline (reference sequence).

V and J are TRBV6-1 and TRBJ1-3, with no clear D. The CDR3 covers 15 residues. Germline-derived CDR1 and CDR2 are MNHNS and SASEGT. Trimming left V 6 bases short and J 4 bases short, with 16 bases between. This chain's CDR3 is CASSDLPNRGNTIYF. As DNA, the CDR3 is TGTGCCAGCAGCGACCTGCCAAACCGGGGAAACACCATATATTTT.

This clone has just a few counts. The chain has TRBV28 and TRBJ1-2, with unresolved D. Germline values: CDR1 MDHEN, CDR2 SYDVKM. This CDR3 comprises 15 residues. V lost 4 bases and J lost 0, with 12 bases in between. This CDR3 reads CASSSYDEANYGYTF. For the CDR3, the DNA is TGTGCCAGCAGTTCCTACGACGAAGCTAACTATGGCTACACCTTC.

This CDR3 reads CASSSDQTWTPLGTEAFF. The CDR3 DNA sequence: TGTGCCAGCAGTTCAGACCAGACCTGGACACCCCTGGGCACTGAAGCTTTCTTT. The chain has TRBV28 and TRBJ1-1; the D gene is possibly TRBD1 (5 bases). The CDR3 length is 18 residues. Trimming left V 4 bases short and J 4 bases short, with 25 bases between. CDR1 MDHEN and CDR2 SYDVKM come from the germline V gene.

The chain is built from TRBV27 and TRBJ2-3; 13 positions agree with TRBD2. The CDR3 length is 17 residues. V was clipped by 7 bases and J by 3 bases; unmatched bases: 10. Germline CDR1 and CDR2: MNHEY and SMNVEV (reference sequence). The CDR3 DNA reads as TGTGCCAGCAAAATGCCCCAACTAGCGGGAGGGACAGATACGCAGTATTTT. Protein product: CASKMPQLAGGTDTQYF.